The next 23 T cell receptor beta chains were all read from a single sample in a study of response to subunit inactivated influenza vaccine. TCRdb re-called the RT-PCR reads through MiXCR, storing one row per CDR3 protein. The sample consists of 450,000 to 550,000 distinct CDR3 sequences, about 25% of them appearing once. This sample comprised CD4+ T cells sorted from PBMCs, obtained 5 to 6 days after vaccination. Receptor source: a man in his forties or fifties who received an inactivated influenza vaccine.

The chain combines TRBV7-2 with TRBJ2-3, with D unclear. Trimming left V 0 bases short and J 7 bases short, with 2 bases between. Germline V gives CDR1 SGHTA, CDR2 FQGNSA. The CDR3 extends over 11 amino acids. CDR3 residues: CASSLAYTQYF. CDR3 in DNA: TGTGCCAGCAGCTTAGCTTATACGCAGTATTTT.

CDR3 region: CATQGSSYEQYF. The CDR3 DNA is TGTGCCACGCAAGGGAGCTCCTACGAGCAGTACTTC. The V gene is TRBV12-3 or TRBV12-4, the J gene TRBJ2-7; D perhaps matches TRBD2 (5 bases). Trimming removed 10 bases at V and 0 bases at J, with 10 bases between. CDR3 size: 12 residues.

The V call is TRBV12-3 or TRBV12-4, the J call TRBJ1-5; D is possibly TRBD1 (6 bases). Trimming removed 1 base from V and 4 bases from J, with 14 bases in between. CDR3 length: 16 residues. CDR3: CASSLGVRGPNQPQHF. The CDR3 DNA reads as TGTGCCAGCAGTTTAGGGGTCAGGGGACCGAATCAGCCCCAGCATTTT.

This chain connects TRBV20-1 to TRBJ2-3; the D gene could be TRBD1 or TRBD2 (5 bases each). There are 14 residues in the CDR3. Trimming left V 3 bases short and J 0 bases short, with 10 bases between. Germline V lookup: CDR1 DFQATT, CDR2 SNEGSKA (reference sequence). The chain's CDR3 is CSASGGPSTDTQYF. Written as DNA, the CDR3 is TGCAGTGCTAGTGGGGGACCTAGCACAGATACGCAGTATTTT.

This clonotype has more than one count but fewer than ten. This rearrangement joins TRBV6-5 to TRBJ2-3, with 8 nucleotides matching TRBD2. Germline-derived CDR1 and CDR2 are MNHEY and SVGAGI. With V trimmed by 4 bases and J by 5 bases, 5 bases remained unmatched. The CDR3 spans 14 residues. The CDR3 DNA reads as TGTGCCAGCAGTTTGCGGGGGGCTAGAGATACGCAGTATTTT. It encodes CASSLRGARDTQYF.

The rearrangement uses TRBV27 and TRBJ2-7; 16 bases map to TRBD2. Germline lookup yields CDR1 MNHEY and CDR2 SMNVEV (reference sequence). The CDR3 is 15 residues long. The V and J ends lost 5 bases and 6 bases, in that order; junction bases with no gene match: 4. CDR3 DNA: TGTGCCAGCAGTGGGGGGACTAGCGGGAGGGGCGAGCAGTACTTC. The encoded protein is CASSGGTSGRGEQYF.

The CDR3 region is CASSGQGAPGDTQYF. The CDR3 DNA reads as TGTGCCAGCAGTGGACAGGGGGCGCCGGGAGATACGCAGTATTTT. The J gene is TRBJ2-3, the V gene TRBV2; TRBD1 matches 10 bases. The CDR3 is made up of 15 amino acids. Germline V gives CDR1 SNHLY, CDR2 FYNNEI. V gave up 4 bases and J gave up 5 bases; unmatched junction bases: 6.

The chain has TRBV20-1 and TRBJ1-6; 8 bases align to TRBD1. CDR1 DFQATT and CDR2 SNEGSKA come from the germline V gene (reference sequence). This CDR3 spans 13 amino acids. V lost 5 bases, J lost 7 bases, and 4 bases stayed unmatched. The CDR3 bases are TGCAGTGCTGGACAGGGTATGAATTCACCCCTCCACTTT. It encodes CSAGQGMNSPLHF.

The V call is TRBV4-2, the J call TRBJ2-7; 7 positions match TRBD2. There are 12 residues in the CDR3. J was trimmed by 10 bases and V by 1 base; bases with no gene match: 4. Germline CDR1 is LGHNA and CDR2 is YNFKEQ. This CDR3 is CASSQVAGKQYF. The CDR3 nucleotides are TGTGCCAGCAGCCAAGTAGCGGGCAAACAGTACTTC.

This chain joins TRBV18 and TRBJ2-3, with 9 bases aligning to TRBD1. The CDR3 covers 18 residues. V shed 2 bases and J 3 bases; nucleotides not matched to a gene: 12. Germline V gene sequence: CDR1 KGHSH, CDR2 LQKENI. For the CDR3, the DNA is TGTGCCAGCTCACCATTACCACTGGGACAGGGTTTAACAGATACGCAGTATTTT. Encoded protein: CASSPLPLGQGLTDTQYF.

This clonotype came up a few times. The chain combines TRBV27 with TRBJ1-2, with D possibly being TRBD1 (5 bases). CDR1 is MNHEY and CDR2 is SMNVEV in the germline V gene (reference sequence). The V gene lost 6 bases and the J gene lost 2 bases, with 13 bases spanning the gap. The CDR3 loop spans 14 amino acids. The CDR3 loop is CASSFRGGNYGYTF. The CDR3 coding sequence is TGTGCCAGCAGCTTCCGGGGGGGGAACTATGGCTACACCTTC.

The CDR3 sequence is CASSLKPLGQELFF. CDR3 coding DNA: TGTGCCAGCAGCTTAAAGCCTCTGGGCCAGGAGCTGTTTTTT. The V gene is TRBV7-9, the J gene TRBJ2-2; unclear D gene. Trimming left V 2 bases short and J 10 bases short, with 14 bases between. The CDR3 consists of 14 residues. Per the germline V gene, CDR1 is SEHNR and CDR2 is FQNEAQ (reference sequence).

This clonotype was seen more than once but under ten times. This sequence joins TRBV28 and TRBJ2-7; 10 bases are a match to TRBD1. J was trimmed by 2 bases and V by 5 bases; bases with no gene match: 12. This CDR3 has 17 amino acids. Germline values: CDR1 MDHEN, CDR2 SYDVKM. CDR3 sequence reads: CASSLGQGLPRPYEQYF. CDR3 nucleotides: TGTGCCAGCAGTCTGGGACAGGGGCTTCCTCGTCCCTACGAGCAGTACTTC.

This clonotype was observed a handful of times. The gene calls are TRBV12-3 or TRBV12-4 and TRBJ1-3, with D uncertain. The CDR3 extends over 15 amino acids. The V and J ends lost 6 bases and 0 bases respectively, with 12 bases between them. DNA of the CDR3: TGTGCCAGCAGCCTACCGTCCGGCTCTGGAAACACCATATATTTT. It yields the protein CASSLPSGSGNTIYF.

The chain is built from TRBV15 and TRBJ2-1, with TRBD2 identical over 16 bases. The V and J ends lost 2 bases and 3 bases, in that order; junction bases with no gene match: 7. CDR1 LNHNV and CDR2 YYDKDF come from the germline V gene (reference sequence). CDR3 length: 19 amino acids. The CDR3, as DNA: TGTGCCACCAGCAGACCGGGACTAGCGGGAGGGTCGTTCTACAATGAGCAGTTCTTC. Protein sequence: CATSRPGLAGGSFYNEQFF.

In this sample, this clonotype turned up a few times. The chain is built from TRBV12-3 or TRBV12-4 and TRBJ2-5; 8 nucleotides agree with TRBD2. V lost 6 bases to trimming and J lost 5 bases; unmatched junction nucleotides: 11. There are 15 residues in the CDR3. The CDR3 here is CASSRIAGRGETQYF. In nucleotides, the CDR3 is TGTGCCAGCAGCCGCATAGCGGGGAGAGGGGAGACCCAGTACTTC.

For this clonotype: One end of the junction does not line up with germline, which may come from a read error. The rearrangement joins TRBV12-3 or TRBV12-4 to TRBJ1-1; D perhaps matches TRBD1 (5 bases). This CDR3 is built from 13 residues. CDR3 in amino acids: CASIGRVNTEAFF. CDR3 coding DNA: TGTGCCAGCATTGGCAGGGTCAACACTGAAGCCTTCTTT.

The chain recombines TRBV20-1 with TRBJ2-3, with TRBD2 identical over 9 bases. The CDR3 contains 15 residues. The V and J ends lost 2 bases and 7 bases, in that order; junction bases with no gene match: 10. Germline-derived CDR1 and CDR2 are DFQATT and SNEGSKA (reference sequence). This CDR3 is CSARMGGGGVNTQYF. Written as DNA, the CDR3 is TGCAGTGCTAGAATGGGCGGGGGGGGCGTTAATACGCAGTATTTT.

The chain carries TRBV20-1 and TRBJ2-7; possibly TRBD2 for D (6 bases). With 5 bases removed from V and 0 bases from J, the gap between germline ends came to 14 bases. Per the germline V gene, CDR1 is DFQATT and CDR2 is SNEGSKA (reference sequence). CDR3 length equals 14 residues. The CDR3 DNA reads TGCAGTGCTGGGGGGACCGGCCTCTCCTACGAGCAGTACTTC. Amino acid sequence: CSAGGTGLSYEQYF.

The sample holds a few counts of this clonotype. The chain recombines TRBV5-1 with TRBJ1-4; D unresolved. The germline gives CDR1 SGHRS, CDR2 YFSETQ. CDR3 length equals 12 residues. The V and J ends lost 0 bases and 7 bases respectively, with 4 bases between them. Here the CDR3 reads CASSLDREKLFF. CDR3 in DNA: TGCGCCAGCAGCTTGGACCGTGAAAAACTGTTTTTT.

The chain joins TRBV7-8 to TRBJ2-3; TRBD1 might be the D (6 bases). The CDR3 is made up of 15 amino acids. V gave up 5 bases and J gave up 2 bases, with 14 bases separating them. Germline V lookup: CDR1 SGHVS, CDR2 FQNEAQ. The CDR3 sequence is CASSRETGLTDTQYF. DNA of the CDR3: TGTGCCAGCAGCCGAGAAACAGGGCTCACAGATACGCAGTATTTT.

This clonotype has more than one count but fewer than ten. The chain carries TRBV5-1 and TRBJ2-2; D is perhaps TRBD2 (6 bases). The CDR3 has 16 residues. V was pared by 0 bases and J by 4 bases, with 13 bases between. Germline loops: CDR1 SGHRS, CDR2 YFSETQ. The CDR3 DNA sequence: TGCGCCAGCAGCTTGGGGGCTAGCGCGGCCACCGGGGAGCTGTTTTTT. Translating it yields CASSLGASAATGELFF.

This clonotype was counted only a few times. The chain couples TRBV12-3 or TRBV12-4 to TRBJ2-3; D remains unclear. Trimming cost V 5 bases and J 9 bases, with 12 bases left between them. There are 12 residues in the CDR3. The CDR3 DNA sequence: TGTGCCAGCAGTGAGACCCCCGGCACGCAGTATTTT. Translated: CASSETPGTQYF.